This entry lists 15 T cell receptor beta chains sequenced from one sample in a study of post-analysis software for immune sequencing data. General observations from the study: In patients, TRBV5-6, TRBV5-1 and TRBV20-1 belonged to roughly five TRBV segments found more frequently than in controls.

Antigen specificity for these receptors is unknown. Prepared TCR beta cDNA libraries contained unique molecular identifiers. TCRdb passed the PCR reads through MiXCR, listing each CDR3 protein once. The table has about 430,000 distinct CDR3 sequences, over 30% seen once; the top ten hold 7.6%. The sample consisted of blood. The receptors come from a girl aged 2 to 9 with multiple sclerosis.

The chain links TRBV4-3 to TRBJ2-7; D may be TRBD2 (7 bases). The CDR3 is made up of 15 amino acids. V dropped 0 bases and J dropped 4 bases, with 13 bases sitting between them. Germline V gives CDR1 LGHNA, CDR2 YSLEER. In DNA form, the CDR3 reads TGCGCCAGCAGCCAAGAGTACAGGGAGGGATACGAGCAGTACTTC. This sequence encodes CASSQEYREGYEQYF.

The V gene is TRBV18, the J gene TRBJ2-3; perhaps TRBD1 as D (6 bases). Germline V gene sequence: CDR1 KGHSH, CDR2 LQKENI. Deletions cut 3 bases from V and 5 bases from J, with 9 bases between. This CDR3 comprises 13 residues. The CDR3 nucleotides are TGTGCCAGCTCACCCCACAGGGAAGATACGCAGTATTTT. This encodes CASSPHREDTQYF.

The chain carries TRBV18 and TRBJ1-1, with D uncertain. The CDR3 sequence is 14 residues long. The germline gives CDR1 KGHSH, CDR2 LQKENI. V was pared by 1 base and J by 3 bases, with 9 bases between. This chain's CDR3 is CASSPQGGDTEAFF. The DNA for the CDR3 is TGTGCCAGCTCACCACAGGGTGGGGACACTGAAGCTTTCTTT.

V usage is TRBV7-9 and J usage is TRBJ2-7; either TRBD1 or TRBD2 may supply D (5 bases each). V lost 2 bases and J 0 bases, leaving 14 bases between the germline ends. This CDR3 comprises 16 residues. In germline, CDR1 is SEHNR, CDR2 FQNEAQ (reference sequence). CDR3 in amino acids: CASSLSEGLSSYEQYF. CDR3 DNA: TGTGCCAGCAGCTTAAGCGAGGGGTTAAGCTCCTACGAGCAGTACTTC.

This clonotype came up a few times. The chain has TRBV2 and TRBJ1-2, with 7 positions matching TRBD1. Per the germline V gene, CDR1 is SNHLY and CDR2 is FYNNEI. There are 14 residues in the CDR3. V gave up 1 base and J gave up 8 bases; unmatched junction bases: 7. CDR3 in DNA: TGTGCCAGCAGTGAAGGACAGGGTGTGCAGGGCTACACCTTC. Amino acid sequence: CASSEGQGVQGYTF.

The chain carries TRBV12-3 or TRBV12-4 and TRBJ1-1, with a weak D call TRBD1 (6 bases). This CDR3 is 15 amino acids long. Trimming stripped 1 base from V and 2 bases from J, with 11 bases between. DNA for the CDR3: TGTGCCAGCAGTTTAGGAGGGGGGGCCAACACTGAAGCTTTCTTT. The encoded protein is CASSLGGGANTEAFF.

This clonotype was seen a handful of times. The rearrangement links TRBV6-5 to TRBJ1-2; D might be TRBD1 (6 bases). This CDR3 is 14 amino acids long. V gave up 6 bases and J gave up 4 bases, with 15 bases separating them. Germline V gene sequence: CDR1 MNHEY, CDR2 SVGAGI. This CDR3 reads CASSPNRAPYGYTF. CDR3 in DNA: TGTGCCAGCAGCCCAAACAGGGCCCCCTATGGCTACACCTTC.

This clonotype was observed a handful of times. The CDR3 sequence: CASSSDREQETQYF. DNA for the CDR3: TGTGCCAGCAGTTCCGACAGGGAACAAGAGACCCAGTACTTC. The chain carries TRBV12-3 or TRBV12-4 and TRBJ2-5, with 7 bases matching TRBD1. This CDR3 has 14 residues. Trimming removed 4 bases from V and 2 bases from J; junction bases left unmatched: 4.

This clonotype has more than one count but fewer than ten. The CDR3 DNA is TGTGCCAGCAGCTTAGAAGGTTGGGCGCGGGACACTGAAGCTTTCTTT. This gives the protein CASSLEGWARDTEAFF. This chain uses TRBV7-2 with TRBJ1-1; D remains ambiguous. This CDR3 contains 16 residues. Per germline, CDR1 SGHTA and CDR2 FQGNSA. Trimming pared 1 base from V and 3 bases from J, leaving 15 bases between.

V gene TRBV4-3 combines with J gene TRBJ2-1; 9 nucleotides align to TRBD2. The CDR3 covers 20 residues. Per the germline V gene, CDR1 is LGHNA and CDR2 is YSLEER. V lost 2 bases and J lost 8; bases outside the gene matches: 22. The CDR3 reads CASSQIFRGPSGDILDEQFF. The CDR3 region has the DNA TGCGCCAGCAGCCAAATTTTCCGGGGCCCTAGCGGGGACATTCTAGATGAGCAGTTCTTC.

This rearrangement joins TRBV20-1 to TRBJ1-1, with 7 bases aligning to TRBD1. The CDR3 has 14 residues. Germline CDR1 and CDR2: DFQATT and SNEGSKA (reference sequence). The V gene end was trimmed by 1 base and the J gene end by 1 base; junction bases not matched to a gene: 3. CDR3 protein: CSARGPGGNTEAFF. As DNA, the CDR3 is TGCAGTGCTAGAGGCCCAGGGGGGAACACTGAAGCTTTCTTT.

This clonotype was seen a handful of times. V gene TRBV20-1 combines with J gene TRBJ1-4; maybe TRBD1 (5 bases). V dropped 2 bases and J dropped 6 bases, with 19 bases sitting between them. The CDR3 loop spans 16 amino acids. Germline V gives CDR1 DFQATT, CDR2 SNEGSKA (reference sequence). The DNA of the CDR3 is TGCAGTGCTAGACCATTGACAGTGACCCTTTATGAAAAACTGTTTTTT. It is translated as CSARPLTVTLYEKLFF.

The chain employs TRBV5-5 and TRBJ2-1; no clear D gene. With 0 bases removed from V and 13 bases from J, the gap between germline ends came to 11 bases. Germline assignment: CDR1 SGHKS and CDR2 YYEKEE (reference sequence). The CDR3 covers 12 residues. The CDR3 region is CASSLGPAGQFF. Written as DNA, the CDR3 is TGTGCCAGCAGCTTGGGGCCGGCTGGACAGTTCTTC.

This clonotype has just a few counts. The chain carries TRBV15 and TRBJ1-2, with a tentative D call TRBD1 (5 bases). Trimming removed 1 base at V and 6 bases at J, with 9 bases between. The germline V gene has CDR1 LNHNV and CDR2 YYDKDF (reference sequence). The CDR3 runs 13 residues. CDR3 loop: CATSRGQLDGYTF. The CDR3 DNA reads TGTGCCACCAGCAGAGGACAGTTGGATGGCTACACCTTC.

This chain links TRBV4-1 with TRBJ2-5; 13 nucleotides agree with TRBD2. J was trimmed by 4 bases and V by 4 bases; bases with no gene match: 6. This CDR3 comprises 16 residues. Germline V lookup: CDR1 MGHRA, CDR2 YSYEKL. Here the CDR3 DNA reads TGCGCCAGCAGCCCCCGGACTAGCGGGAGACGAGAGACCCAGTACTTC. As protein: CASSPRTSGRRETQYF.